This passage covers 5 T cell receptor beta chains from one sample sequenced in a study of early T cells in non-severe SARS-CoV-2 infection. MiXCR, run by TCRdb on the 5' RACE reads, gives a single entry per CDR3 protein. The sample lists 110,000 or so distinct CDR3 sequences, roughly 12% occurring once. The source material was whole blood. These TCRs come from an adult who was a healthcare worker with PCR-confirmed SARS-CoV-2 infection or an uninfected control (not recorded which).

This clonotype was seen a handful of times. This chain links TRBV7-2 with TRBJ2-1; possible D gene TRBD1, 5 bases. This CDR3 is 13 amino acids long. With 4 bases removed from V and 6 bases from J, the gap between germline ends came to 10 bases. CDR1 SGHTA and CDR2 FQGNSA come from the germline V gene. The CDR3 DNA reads TGTGCCAGCAGCTCCCAGGGTTTCAATGAGCAGTTCTTC. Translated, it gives CASSSQGFNEQFF.

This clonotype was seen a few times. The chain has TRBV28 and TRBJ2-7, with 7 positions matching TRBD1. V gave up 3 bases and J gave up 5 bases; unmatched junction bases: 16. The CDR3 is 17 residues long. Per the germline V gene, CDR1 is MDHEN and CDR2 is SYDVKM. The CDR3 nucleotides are TGTGCCAGCAGTTTGGTTCGTAAGGGACAGCGAGGAGACGAGCAGTACTTC. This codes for CASSLVRKGQRGDEQYF.

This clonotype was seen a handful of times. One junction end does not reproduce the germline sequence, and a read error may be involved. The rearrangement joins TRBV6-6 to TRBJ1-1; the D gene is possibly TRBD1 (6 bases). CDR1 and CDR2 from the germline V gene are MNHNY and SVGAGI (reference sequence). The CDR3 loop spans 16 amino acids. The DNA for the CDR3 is TGTGCCAGCAGTCCACCTCTGGACCCGTGGGACACTGAAGTTTTCTTT. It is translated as CASSPPLDPWDTEVFF.

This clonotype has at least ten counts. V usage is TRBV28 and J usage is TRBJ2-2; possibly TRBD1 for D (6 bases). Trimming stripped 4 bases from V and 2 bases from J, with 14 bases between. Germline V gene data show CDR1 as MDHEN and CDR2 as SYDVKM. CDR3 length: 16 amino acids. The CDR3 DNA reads TGTGCCAGCAGTTCTCCGGGACATAGAAACACCGGGGAGCTGTTTTTT. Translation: CASSSPGHRNTGELFF.

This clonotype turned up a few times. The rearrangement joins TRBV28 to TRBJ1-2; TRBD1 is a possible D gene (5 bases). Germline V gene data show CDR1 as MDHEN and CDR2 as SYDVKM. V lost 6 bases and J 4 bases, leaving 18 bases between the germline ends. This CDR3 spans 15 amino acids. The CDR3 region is CASSPGQARGYGYTF. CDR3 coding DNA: TGTGCCAGCAGCCCAGGGCAGGCTAGGGGCTATGGCTACACCTTC.